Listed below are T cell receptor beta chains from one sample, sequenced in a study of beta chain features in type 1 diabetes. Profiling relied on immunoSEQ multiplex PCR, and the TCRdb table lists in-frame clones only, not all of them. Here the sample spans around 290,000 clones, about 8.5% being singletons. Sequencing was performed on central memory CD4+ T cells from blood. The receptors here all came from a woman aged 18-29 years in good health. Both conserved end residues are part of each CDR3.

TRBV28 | CASSRAEFNYGYTF
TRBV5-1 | CASSFPRDDRANEQFF
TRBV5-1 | CASSAEPGVNQPQHF
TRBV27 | CASSLYGVDFTDTQYF
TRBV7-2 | CASSSRTPNTEAFF
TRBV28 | CASSLPGQAHYGYTF
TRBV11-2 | CASSPGRVNTEAFF
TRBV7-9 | CASGRDSRTDTQYF
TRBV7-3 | CASSLVSEGNQPQHF
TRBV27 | CASSFLGGTEAFF
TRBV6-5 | CASSSSTGVNTEAFF
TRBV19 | CASSNRQLNTEAFF
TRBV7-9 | CASSLIGGSTDTQYF
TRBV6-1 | CASSELWGDTEAFF
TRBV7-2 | CASRPGVIAGQETQYF
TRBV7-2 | CASSLAGTSGRYNEQFF
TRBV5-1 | CASSPRQSEGYTF
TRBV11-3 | CASSPSSESGELFF
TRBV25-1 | CASSARMGTAVSNYGYTF
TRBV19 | CASSIGAGQGAYSNQPQHF
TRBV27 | CASSLSGTGLVEGYTF
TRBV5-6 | CASSQGLVVDEQFF
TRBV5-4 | CASSSGLARSYNEQFF
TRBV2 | CASGDSNQPQHF
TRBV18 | CASSRRLGETQYF
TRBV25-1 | CASSEPGTGNEQFF
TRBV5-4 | CASSLDRVSGYTF
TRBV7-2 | CASSSQGTDTQYF
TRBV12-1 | CASSLGGRSNEKLFF
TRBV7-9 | CASSLVYSSYEQYF
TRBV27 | CASSLDLYTGELFF
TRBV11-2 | CASSFRGGYTF
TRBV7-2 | CASSISSRGTTEAFF
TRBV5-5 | CASSFGTGTGNTEAFF
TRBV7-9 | CASSRTSGSVNEQFF
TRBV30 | CAWSGNTDTQYF
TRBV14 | CASSQLSHVLSGANVLTF
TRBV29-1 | CSARQGPNYGYTF
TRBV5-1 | CASRVQGNTEAFF
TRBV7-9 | CASSLLAGAYNEQFF
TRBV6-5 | CASSYVEDLGETQYF
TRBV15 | CATSPRDRGSDTQYF
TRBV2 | CARALRATNTGELFF
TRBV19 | CASSSLQGSGELFF
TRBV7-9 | CASSLVGFYGYTF
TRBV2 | CASSVQGAHEQYF